The table lists the clone carrying this T cell receptor (beta chain) with many counts. Its antigen is undetermined. Trimming removed 6 bases from V and 10 bases from J, with 19 bases in between. The CDR3 spans 15 residues. Per germline, CDR1 MDHEN and CDR2 SYDVKM. Researchers attached unique molecular identifiers to individual cDNA molecules. Using its own MiXCR run on the 5' RACE reads, TCRdb lists one record per CDR3 protein. Of around 68,000 distinct CDR3 sequences listed, 5% to 6.5% are singletons. The entry originates in a study of early T cells in non-severe SARS-CoV-2 infection. Findings and limits, study-wide: Matching against VDJdb likely underestimated virus-specific expansions, favoring anti-spike CD8.

Sequenced material: whole blood, taken at baseline. V gene TRBV28 combines with J gene TRBJ1-6, with a weak D call TRBD1 (5 bases). The TCR originated in an adult who was a healthcare worker with PCR-confirmed SARS-CoV-2 infection or an uninfected control (not recorded which). In DNA form, the CDR3 reads TGTGCCAGCAGCCCCCCCCCCAGTAGGGGATCACCCCTCCACTTT. Translation gives CASSPPPSRGSPLHF.